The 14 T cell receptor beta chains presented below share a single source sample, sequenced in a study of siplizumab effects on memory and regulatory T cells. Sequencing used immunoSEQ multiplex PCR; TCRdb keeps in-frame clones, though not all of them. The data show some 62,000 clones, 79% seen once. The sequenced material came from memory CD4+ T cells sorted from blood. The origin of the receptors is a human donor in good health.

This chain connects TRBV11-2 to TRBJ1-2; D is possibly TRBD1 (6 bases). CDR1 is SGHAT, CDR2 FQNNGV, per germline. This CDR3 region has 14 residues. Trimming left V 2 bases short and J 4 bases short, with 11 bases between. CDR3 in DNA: TGTGCCAGCAGCTTATCTGGACAGAGCTATGGCTACACCTTC. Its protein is CASSLSGQSYGYTF. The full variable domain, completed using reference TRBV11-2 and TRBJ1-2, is EAGVAQSPRYKIIEKRQSVAFWCNPISGHATLYWYQQILGQGPKLLIQFQNNGVVDDSQLPKDRFSAERLKGVDSTLKIQPAKLEDSAVYLCASSLSGQSYGYTFGSGTRLTVV.

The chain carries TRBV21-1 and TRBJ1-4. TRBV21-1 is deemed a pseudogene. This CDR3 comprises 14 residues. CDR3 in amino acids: CASSAFLGREKLFF. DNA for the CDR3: TGTGCCAGCAGCGCCTTCCTAGGAAGGGAAAAACTGTTTTTT.

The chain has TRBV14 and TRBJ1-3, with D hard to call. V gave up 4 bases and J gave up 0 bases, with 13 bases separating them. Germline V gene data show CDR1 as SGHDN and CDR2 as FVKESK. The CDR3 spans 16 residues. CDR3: CASSPPGSFSGNTIYF. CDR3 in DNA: TGTGCCAGCAGCCCTCCTGGTAGCTTCTCTGGAAACACCATATATTTT.

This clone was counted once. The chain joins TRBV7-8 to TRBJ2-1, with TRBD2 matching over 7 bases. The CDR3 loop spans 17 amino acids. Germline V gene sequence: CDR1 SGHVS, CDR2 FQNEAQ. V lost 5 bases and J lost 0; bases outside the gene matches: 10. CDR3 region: CASSAYVAGASYNEQFF. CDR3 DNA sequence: TGTGCCAGCAGCGCATACGTAGCGGGCGCCTCCTACAATGAGCAGTTCTTC.

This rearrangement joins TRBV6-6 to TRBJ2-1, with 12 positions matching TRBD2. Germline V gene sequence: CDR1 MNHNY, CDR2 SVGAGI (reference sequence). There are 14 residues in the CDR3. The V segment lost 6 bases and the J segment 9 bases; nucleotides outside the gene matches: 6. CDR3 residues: CASSQGLAGREQFF. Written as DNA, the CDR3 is TGTGCCAGCAGCCAAGGACTAGCGGGGCGTGAGCAGTTCTTC.

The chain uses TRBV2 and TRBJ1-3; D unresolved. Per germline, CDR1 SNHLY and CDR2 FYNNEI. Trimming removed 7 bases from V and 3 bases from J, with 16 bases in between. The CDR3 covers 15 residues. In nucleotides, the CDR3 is TGTGCCAGCACCACGATCGGACTCCTTGGAAACACCATATATTTT. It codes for CASTTIGLLGNTIYF. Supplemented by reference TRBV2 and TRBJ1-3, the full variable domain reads EPEVTQTPSHQVTQMGQEVILRCVPISNHLYFYWYRQILGQKVEFLVSFYNNEISEKSEIFDDQFSVERPDGSNFTLKIRSTKLEDSAMYFCASTTIGLLGNTIYFGEGSWLTVV.

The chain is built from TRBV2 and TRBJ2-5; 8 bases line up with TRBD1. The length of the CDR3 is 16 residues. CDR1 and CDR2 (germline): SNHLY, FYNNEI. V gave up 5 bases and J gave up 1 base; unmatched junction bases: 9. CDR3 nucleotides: TGTGCCAGCAGTCGCGATGGACAGGGAGGCCAAGAGACCCAGTACTTC. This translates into CASSRDGQGGQETQYF.

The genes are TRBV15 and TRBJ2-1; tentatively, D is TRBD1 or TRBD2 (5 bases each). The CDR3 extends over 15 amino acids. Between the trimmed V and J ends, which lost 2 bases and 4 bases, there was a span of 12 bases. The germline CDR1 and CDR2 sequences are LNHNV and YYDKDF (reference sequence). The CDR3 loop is CATSRTGTAYNEQFF. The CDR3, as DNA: TGTGCCACCAGCAGAACCGGGACCGCTTACAATGAGCAGTTCTTC.

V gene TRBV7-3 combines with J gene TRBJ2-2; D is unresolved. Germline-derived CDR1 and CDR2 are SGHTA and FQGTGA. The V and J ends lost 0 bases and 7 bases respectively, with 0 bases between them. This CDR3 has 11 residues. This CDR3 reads CASSLTGELFF. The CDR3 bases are TGTGCCAGCAGCTTAACCGGGGAGCTGTTTTTT. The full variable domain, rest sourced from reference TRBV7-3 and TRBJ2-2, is GAGVSQTPSNKVTEKGKYVELRCDPISGHTALYWYRQSLGQGPEFLIYFQGTGAADDSGLPNDRFFAVRPEGSVSTLKIQRTERGDSAVYLCASSLTGELFFGEGSRLTVL.

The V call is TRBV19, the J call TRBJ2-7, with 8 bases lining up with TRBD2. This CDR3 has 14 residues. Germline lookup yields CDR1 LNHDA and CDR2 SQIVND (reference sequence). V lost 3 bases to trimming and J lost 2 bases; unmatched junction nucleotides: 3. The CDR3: CASSIGGATYEQYF. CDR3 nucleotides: TGTGCCAGTAGTATCGGGGGGGCAACCTACGAGCAGTACTTC.

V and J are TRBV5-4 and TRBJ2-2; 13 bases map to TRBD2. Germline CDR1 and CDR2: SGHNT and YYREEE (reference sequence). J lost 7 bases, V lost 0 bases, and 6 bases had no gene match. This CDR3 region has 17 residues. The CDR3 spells CASSLEGTSGVDGELFF. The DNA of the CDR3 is TGTGCCAGCAGCTTGGAGGGGACTAGCGGGGTTGACGGGGAGCTGTTTTTT.

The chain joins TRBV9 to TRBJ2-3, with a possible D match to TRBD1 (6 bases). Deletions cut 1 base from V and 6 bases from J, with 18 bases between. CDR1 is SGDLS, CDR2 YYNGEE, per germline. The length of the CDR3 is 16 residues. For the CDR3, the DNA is TGTGCCAGCAGCGTAAGGGGACATTCCCCCGTGGATACGCAGTATTTT. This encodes CASSVRGHSPVDTQYF.

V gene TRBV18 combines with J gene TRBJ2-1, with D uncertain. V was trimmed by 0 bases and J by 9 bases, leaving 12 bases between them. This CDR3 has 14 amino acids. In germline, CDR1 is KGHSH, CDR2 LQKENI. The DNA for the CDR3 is TGTGCCAGCTCACCACCCGCCCCCCTGCCTGAGCAGTTCTTC. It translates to CASSPPAPLPEQFF.

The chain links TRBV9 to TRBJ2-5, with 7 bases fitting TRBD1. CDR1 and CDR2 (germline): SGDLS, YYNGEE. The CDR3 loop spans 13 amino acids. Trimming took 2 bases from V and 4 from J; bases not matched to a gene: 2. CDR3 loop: CASSVTGIETQYF. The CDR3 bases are TGTGCCAGCAGCGTGACAGGGATAGAGACCCAGTACTTC.